Presented here are 9 T cell receptor beta chains from one specimen sequenced in a study of blood T cell repertoires in COVID-19 (dated by TCRdb to 2018 to 2021). The library relied on the immunoSEQ multiplex PCR assay. TCRdb limited this immuneACCESS table to in-frame rearrangements with V and J called. A share of clones is missing; checked studies link under half to unresolved V genes, and the rest is unexplained. The sample table records about 260,000 clones; approximately 81% of these occur just once. The ten biggest clones cover under 5.5% of the sample. Sequenced sample: peripheral blood. The receptor source for this set is a man between 60 and 75 years old with acute or convalescent COVID-19.

This clone appeared once. This chain connects TRBV7-9 to TRBJ2-2; 12 bases match TRBD2. The germline CDR1 and CDR2 sequences are SEHNR and FQNEAQ (reference sequence). Germline trimming cut 5 bases from V and 3 bases from J; bases unmatched to any gene: 4. This CDR3 spans 16 amino acids. CDR3 amino acids: CASSQLAGGYTGELFF. The CDR3 DNA sequence: TGTGCCAGCAGCCAACTAGCGGGGGGTTACACCGGGGAGCTGTTTTTT.

The rearrangement links TRBV3-1 (or the pseudogene TRBV3-2) to TRBJ1-1; possible D gene TRBD1, 5 bases. V gave up 4 bases and J gave up 0 bases, with 15 bases separating them. CDR3 length: 16 amino acids. From germline, CDR1 is LGHDT and CDR2 YNNKEL (reference sequence). The CDR3 reads CASSRDSRGMNTEAFF. CDR3 DNA sequence: TGTGCCAGCAGCCGGGACTCCCGAGGGATGAACACTGAAGCTTTCTTT.

This clone was found once. The rearrangement links TRBV10-1 to TRBJ2-5; 16 nucleotides match TRBD2. In germline, CDR1 is WNHNN, CDR2 SYGVQD (reference sequence). The CDR3 has 15 residues. Germline trimming cut 6 bases from V and 10 bases from J; bases unmatched to any gene: 8. This CDR3 reads CASSAGTSGGANQYF. CDR3 bases: TGCGCCAGCAGCGCCGGGACTAGCGGGGGGGCTAACCAGTACTTC.

V gene TRBV27 combines with J gene TRBJ2-1; 8 bases are a match to TRBD1. Trimming cost V 3 bases and J 4 bases; bases outside gene matches: 5. CDR3 length: 15 residues. In germline, CDR1 is MNHEY, CDR2 SMNVEV (reference sequence). The CDR3 DNA reads as TGTGCCAGCAGTTTTGGACAGGGCAGGTACAATGAGCAGTTCTTC. Translated: CASSFGQGRYNEQFF.

The V gene is TRBV7-8, the J gene TRBJ2-7; 11 nucleotides agree with TRBD2. Germline V gene lookup returns CDR1 SGHVS and CDR2 FQNEAQ. V shed 4 bases and J 2 bases; nucleotides not matched to a gene: 7. The CDR3 length is 16 residues. CDR3 amino acids: CASSWHLAGGAYEQYF. The CDR3 DNA is TGTGCCAGCAGCTGGCACCTAGCGGGAGGTGCCTACGAGCAGTACTTC.

The chain is built from TRBV25-1 and TRBJ2-7; TRBD1 agrees at 10 bases. The germline CDR1 and CDR2 sequences are MGHDK and SYGVNS. This CDR3 contains 15 residues. Trimming took 8 bases from V and 6 from J; bases not matched to a gene: 13. The CDR3 DNA sequence: TGTGCCAGCTTTCTCTTCGGGACAGGGGTGGCCGAGCAGTACTTC. This encodes CASFLFGTGVAEQYF.

The chain couples TRBV18 to TRBJ2-7, with TRBD1 as a possible D gene (5 bases). There are 16 residues in the CDR3. V gave up 4 bases and J gave up 5 bases, with 21 bases separating them. Germline-derived CDR1 and CDR2 are KGHSH and LQKENI. Here the CDR3 DNA reads TGTGCCAGCTCACTACTTAAAGGGGTTGAACTCAACGAGCAGTACTTC. Translation: CASSLLKGVELNEQYF.

This rearrangement joins TRBV18 to TRBJ1-2; 7 nucleotides agree with TRBD1. Germline V gene lookup returns CDR1 KGHSH and CDR2 LQKENI. With 4 bases clipped from V and 0 bases from J, the junction kept 5 bases outside the gene matches. There are 15 residues in the CDR3. The CDR3 region has the DNA TGTGCCAGCTCACTGGAAGGGACAGCTAACTATGGCTACACCTTC. Translation: CASSLEGTANYGYTF.

For the CDR3, the DNA is TGTGCCAGCAGCTTGGGACTAGCAGGCGAGCAGTACTTC. This translates into CASSLGLAGEQYF. The chain joins TRBV5-6 to TRBJ2-7, with 7 bases lining up with TRBD2. V lost 0 bases and J lost 6; bases outside the gene matches: 3. Germline V gene data show CDR1 as SGHDT and CDR2 as YYEEEE. This CDR3 has 13 residues. The whole variable domain, remainder taken from reference TRBV5-6 and TRBJ2-7, is DAGVTQSPTHLIKTRGQQVTLRCSPKSGHDTVSWYQQALGQGPQFIFQYYEEEERQRGNFPDRFSGHQFPNYSSELNVNALLLGDSALYLCASSLGLAGEQYFGPGTRLTVT.